The T cell receptor (beta chain) under discussion was sequenced for a study of cytomegalovirus exposure and HLA in healthy donors. Findings and caveats of the study: Researchers counted around 180 TCR beta chains as cytomegalovirus-associated.

Amplification used 60 Vbeta primers and 13 Jbeta primers. Measured with immunoSEQ multiplex PCR; TCRdb has only the in-frame clones, and not every one. This table holds 150,000 to 200,000 clones, 80% to 90% found once. Details on this clone: Its matching antigen is unknown.

This clonotype was obtained from a man aged 18 to 29 in good health and CMV-seropositive. Source material: PBMCs.

The CDR3 region has the DNA TGTGCCAGCAGCAAAGGCCCCAGGGGGCTCGGGACACCCCTCCACTTT. It translates to CASSKGPRGLGTPLHF. The chain combines TRBV5-6 with TRBJ1-6, with 8 bases aligning to TRBD1. This CDR3 has 16 residues. Germline CDR1 is SGHDT and CDR2 is YYEEEE. The trim removed 4 bases at V and 11 bases at J, leaving 14 bases unmatched.